The T cell receptor (beta chain) under discussion was sequenced for a study of cytomegalovirus exposure and HLA in healthy donors. Study at large: The 90 to 150 validation repertoires used a platform that matched the one used for the approximately 610 first-cohort repertoires, as a later analysis reported.

Notes on this clone: Its specificity is unknown.

Findings and caveats of the study: According to the study, roughly 160 TCR beta chains were cytomegalovirus-associated.

This CDR3 is built from 17 residues. Germline CDR1 is LNHDA and CDR2 is SQIVND (reference sequence). The ends were cut back, 2 bases at V and 3 bases at J, with 17 bases in the middle. Sequencing was performed with immunoSEQ multiplex PCR; in TCRdb, only in-frame clones are kept and a portion is missing. The data hold approximately 160,000 clones, with over 85% observed a single time. Separate from the roughly 670-subject first cohort, the approximately 120-subject validation cohort was the one that the donors belonged to. This chain connects TRBV19 to TRBJ2-1, with a weak D call TRBD1 (6 bases). The sequence came from a woman aged 18 to 35 in good health and CMV-seropositive. The material sequenced was PBMCs. CDR3 residues: CASSIIPDRQSYNEQFF. The CDR3 DNA sequence: TGTGCCAGTAGTATAATCCCCGACAGGCAGAGCTACAATGAGCAGTTCTTC.